This section outlines one TCR beta chain sequence together with its context. This entry belongs to a study of CD8 T cells in Susac syndrome. An amount of RNA that ranged from roughly 0.45 to 1 ug was reverse transcribed with random hexamers. TCRdb re-called the immunoSEQ multiplex PCR reads through MiXCR, storing one row per CDR3 protein. The sample includes tens of thousands of distinct CDR3 sequences, approximately 94% seen only once; the top ten take roughly 0.26%. The CDR3 has 12 amino acids. Germline V CDR1 and CDR2: SGHVS, FQNEAQ. Between the trimmed V and J ends, which lost 5 bases and 4 bases, there was a span of 8 bases.

Sequencing was performed on CD8+ T cells from PBMCs. The source is a human donor in good health. The chain links TRBV7-8 to TRBJ1-1, with D perhaps TRBD1 (5 bases). In DNA form, the CDR3 reads TGTGCCAGCAGCGCAGGGAGCACTGAAGCTTTCTTT. Protein sequence: CASSAGSTEAFF.